This T cell receptor (beta chain) emerged from a study of T cell repertoires in cytomegalovirus infection. Whole-study results and caveats: HLA-C-restricted CMV-specific TCR beta clonotypes were dominant in the ex vivo response.

TCRdb redid the calling of the reads with MiXCR, one entry per CDR3 protein. The sample has 900,000 to 950,000 distinct CDR3 sequences, 31% seen once; the top ten hold about 14%. This clonotype has only a few counts. The antigen is unknown. The V gene's germline CDR1 is SEHNR and CDR2 FQNEAQ (reference sequence). The CDR3 is 12 residues long. V lost 11 bases, J lost 6 bases, and 3 bases stayed unmatched. This material consisted of cultured CD8+ T cells from PBMCs, taken from culture after CMV antigen stimulation. The TCR sequence derives from a human donor in good health (CMV status not recorded). Some clones in this sample may be carry-over from other donors' samples. The genes are TRBV7-9 and TRBJ2-1; 11 positions match TRBD1. As DNA, the CDR3 is TGTGCCGGAGGGACAGGGGGCAATGAGCAGTTCTTC. Translating gives CAGGTGGNEQFF.